This TCR beta chain emerged from a study of blood T cells in healthy people across ages. Findings and limits, study-wide: The donors' CMV status was not determined, possibly confounding changes in expanded clonotypes. Unsorted PBMCs blocked a conclusive comparison of naive and antigen-experienced cells.

Combining a sample-barcoded 5' primer with a J-beta primer mix, a second PCR ran for roughly 6 to 12 cycles. Paired-end reads containing CDR3 totaled no fewer than 2.5 million for each sample. TCRdb recomputed calls from the 5' RACE reads with MiXCR, one row per CDR3 protein. The repertoire holds 1.4 million to 1.5 million distinct CDR3 sequences, with about 40% as singletons. A note on this clonotype: The antigen remains unidentified.

The trim removed 0 bases at V and 0 bases at J, leaving 6 bases unmatched. The CDR3 loop spans 16 amino acids. CDR1 SGHRS and CDR2 YFSETQ come from the germline V gene. This chain joins TRBV5-1 and TRBJ2-7, with 7 bases matching TRBD2. Sequencing used blood. The clonotype originates from a woman between 18 and 29 years old in good health. The CDR3 reads CASSLAGGSPSYEQYF. For the CDR3, the DNA is TGCGCCAGCAGCTTGGCCGGGGGGTCGCCCTCCTACGAGCAGTACTTC.